This TCR beta chain derives from a study of regulatory T cells in long-lasting Graves disease. Worth noting for this clonotype: Its specificity is unknown. A single base separates this from a much larger clone, so it may be a read error. The CDR3 does not end in the conserved phenylalanine or tryptophan, so this is likely a read error.

Study observations and caveats: The study found lower TCR diversity in persistent Graves' patients than in newly diagnosed ones. Segments TRBV28, TRBJ1-2 and TRBJ2-5 showed preferential usage in persistent disease. The analysis examined peripheral blood only and excluded thyroid tissue.

There are 16 residues in the CDR3. V was trimmed by 4 bases and J by 1 base, leaving 16 bases between them. Germline V gene data show CDR1 as SGHVS and CDR2 as FQNEAQ. Time point specified: newly diagnosed GD, antithyroid drugs for less than 3 months. Isolated PBMC RNA provided the starting material for the TCR library. iRepertoire HTBI primers and Arm-PCR of CDR3 regions built TCR beta libraries. TCRdb reanalysed the multiplex PCR reads using MiXCR and keeps one entry per CDR3 protein. The table records fewer than 550,000 distinct CDR3 sequences, 16% of them present only once. These same records also appear under a second study, on T cells in Graves' hyperthyroidism and ophthalmopathy. That paper states: Newly diagnosed patients aged 18 to 65 had hyperthyroidism of under 2 months' duration.

The clonotype comes from a woman aged 18-30 years with Graves disease. Sequences were derived from peripheral blood mononuclear cells (PBMCs), sampled at new diagnosis, from a patient treated with antithyroid drugs. This sequence joins TRBV7-8 and TRBJ1-1; D call uncertain. This CDR3 reads CASSSGARVKNTEAFL. CDR3 DNA: TGTGCCAGCAGCTCCGGAGCACGGGTTAAGAACACTGAAGCTTTCTTG.